The sequence of this T cell receptor (beta chain) was determined in a study of blood T cells in healthy people across ages. Study context: Capture via template switching afforded approximately one barcoded beta molecule per two T cells.

The second PCR ran roughly 7 to 11 cycles with a sample-barcoded 5' primer and J-beta primers. TCRdb analysed the 5' RACE reads with MiXCR anew, one entry per CDR3 protein. The sample yields some 1 million distinct CDR3 sequences, 40% to 55% seen once. The individuals who served as donors were healthy Caucasians living in Russia, aged roughly 6 to 90. Investigators took about 9.1 milliliters of peripheral blood from every donor. Germline V gene lookup returns CDR1 SGHRS and CDR2 YFSETQ. The CDR3 extends over 15 amino acids. With V trimmed by 4 bases and J by 11 bases, 16 bases remained unmatched. The rearrangement uses TRBV5-1 and TRBJ2-5, with 8 bases aligning to TRBD2. The sample taken for sequencing was blood. The source is a woman aged 55-69 years in good health. The CDR3 reads CASSQRAGVGNEQYF. For the CDR3, the DNA is TGCGCCAGCAGCCAGAGAGCGGGAGTAGGAAATGAGCAGTACTTC.